The 25 T cell receptor beta chains listed next were all sequenced from one sample in a study of post-analysis software for immune sequencing data. These receptors have no known antigen. Study-level results: Higher frequency in patients than in controls was seen for about five TRBV segments, with TRBV5-6, TRBV5-1 and TRBV20-1 among them.

Unique molecular identifiers were present in the TCR beta cDNA libraries. In TCRdb, the PCR reads were re-called with MiXCR into one record per CDR3 protein. The sample shows around 400,000 distinct CDR3 sequences, approximately 39% of them seen only once. Sample: blood. The receptors were gathered from a girl aged 2 to 9 with multiple sclerosis.

This rearrangement joins TRBV7-9 to TRBJ2-1; TRBD2 agrees at 9 bases. The germline V gene has CDR1 SEHNR and CDR2 FQNEAQ (reference sequence). Trimming took 0 bases from V and 6 from J; bases not matched to a gene: 12. This CDR3 has 18 amino acids. CDR3 DNA: TGTGCCAGCAGCTTAGCCTCCCGAGTTAGCGGGAGAGGCAATGAGCAGTTCTTC. Translation gives CASSLASRVSGRGNEQFF.

The genes are TRBV28 and TRBJ2-5, with 14 positions matching TRBD2. From germline, CDR1 is MDHEN and CDR2 SYDVKM. This CDR3 has 20 amino acids. The trim removed 5 bases at V and 4 bases at J, leaving 18 bases unmatched. CDR3 sequence: CASSPIPGTSGGPVIETQYF. The CDR3 DNA follows: TGTGCCAGCAGTCCTATCCCGGGGACTAGCGGGGGTCCTGTTATAGAGACCCAGTACTTC.

Many counts were recorded for this clonotype. CDR3 protein: CAISDRDGSYEQYF. CDR3 DNA: TGTGCCATCAGTGACCGGGACGGGTCCTACGAGCAGTACTTC. J is TRBJ2-7 and V is TRBV10-3; D may match TRBD1 or TRBD2 (5 bases each). Per germline, CDR1 ENHRY and CDR2 SYGVKD. The germline V and J ends were trimmed by 3 bases and 1 base, with 10 bases remaining between them. The CDR3 covers 14 residues.

A few counts support this clonotype. The chain links TRBV10-3 to TRBJ2-1, with D unresolved. Germline V gives CDR1 ENHRY, CDR2 SYGVKD. V gave up 8 bases and J gave up 8 bases, with 16 bases separating them. The CDR3 is 13 residues long. CDR3: CAISPVLLDEQFF. Here the CDR3 DNA reads TGTGCCATCTCACCTGTGCTTTTGGATGAGCAGTTCTTC.

There are a few counts of this clonotype. The chain couples TRBV2 to TRBJ2-1; D is unresolved. Deletions cut 2 bases from V and 2 bases from J, with 7 bases between. The CDR3 loop spans 14 amino acids. The germline V gene encodes CDR1 SNHLY and CDR2 FYNNEI. The CDR3: CASSELSAYNEQFF. The CDR3 DNA reads TGTGCCAGCAGTGAACTATCGGCCTACAATGAGCAGTTCTTC.

This rearrangement joins TRBV14 to TRBJ1-2; D is unclear. The germline V gene has CDR1 SGHDN and CDR2 FVKESK. The V end lost 1 base, the J end lost 3 bases, and 12 bases lay between the germline ends. The CDR3 is made up of 15 amino acids. CDR3 bases: TGTGCCAGCAGCCAAGTTGTCGGAGGTGACTATGGCTACACCTTC. Translated, it gives CASSQVVGGDYGYTF.

V is TRBV29-1 and J is TRBJ2-4; D unclear. The DNA matches TRBJ2-7 better at its end, which makes the J call doubtful. Germline V CDR1 and CDR2: SQVTM, ANQGSEA. This CDR3 is 12 amino acids long. CDR3 DNA: TGCAGCGTTGAAGGGGATTACTACGAGCAGTACTTC. Its translation is CSVEGDYYEQYF.

This chain links TRBV7-8 with TRBJ2-7; 10 nucleotides line up with TRBD1. Germline V gene data show CDR1 as SGHVS and CDR2 as FQNEAQ. Losses at the gene ends were 3 bases for V and 4 bases for J; bases not matched to a gene: 6. The CDR3 runs 15 residues. The CDR3 loop is CASSLSGTGVYEQYF. The CDR3 coding sequence is TGTGCCAGCAGCTTGTCCGGGACAGGGGTATACGAGCAGTACTTC.

The V gene is TRBV28, the J gene TRBJ2-1; D gene ambiguous. Germline V gene data show CDR1 as MDHEN and CDR2 as SYDVKM. Trimming pared 6 bases from V and 0 bases from J, leaving 15 bases between. The CDR3 is made up of 16 amino acids. CDR3 loop: CASRSIDGSSYNEQFF. The DNA of the CDR3 is TGTGCCAGCAGATCCATCGACGGAAGCTCCTACAATGAGCAGTTCTTC.

V gene TRBV5-1 combines with J gene TRBJ1-5; weak D call: TRBD1 (5 bases). CDR1 and CDR2 from the germline V gene are SGHRS and YFSETQ. This CDR3 has 15 residues. The V gene lost 4 bases and the J gene lost 6 bases, with 17 bases spanning the gap. This CDR3 is CASSTDGGVGQPQHF. CDR3 in DNA: TGCGCCAGCAGCACGGACGGGGGGGTTGGTCAGCCCCAGCATTTT. Using reference TRBV5-1 and TRBJ1-5 for the parts outside the CDR3, the full variable domain is KAGVTQTPRYLIKTRGQQVTLSCSPISGHRSVSWYQQTPGQGLQFLFEYFSETQRNKGNFPGRFSGRQFSNSRSEMNVSTLELGDSALYLCASSTDGGVGQPQHFGDGTRLSIL.

This clonotype has a handful of counts. The genes are TRBV6-5 and TRBJ2-7; D possibly corresponds to TRBD2 (5 bases). The CDR3 is made up of 14 amino acids. Germline CDR1 and CDR2: MNHEY and SVGAGI. The ends were cut back, 7 bases at V and 0 bases at J, with 13 bases in the middle. Written as DNA, the CDR3 is TGTGCCAGCACTCAACCGGGGAGCTCCTACGAGCAGTACTTC. This codes for CASTQPGSSYEQYF.

The rearrangement joins TRBV12-3 or TRBV12-4 to TRBJ2-5, with TRBD2 identical over 7 bases. This CDR3 spans 15 amino acids. V lost 3 bases and J lost 1; bases outside the gene matches: 5. The CDR3 DNA reads TGTGCCAGCAGTTTGCGATGGGAGGGCCAAGAGACCCAGTACTTC. Amino acid sequence: CASSLRWEGQETQYF.

This clonotype was observed a few times. The chain combines TRBV2 with TRBJ2-5; 8 bases match TRBD2. The germline V gene encodes CDR1 SNHLY and CDR2 FYNNEI. Trimming at V came to 0 bases and at J to 1 base, leaving 4 bases not matched to a gene. The CDR3 is 16 residues long. As DNA, the CDR3 is TGTGCCAGCAGTGAAGCCCTAGCGGGCCCCCAAGAGACCCAGTACTTC. It encodes CASSEALAGPQETQYF.

This clonotype came up a few times. The chain uses TRBV7-3 and TRBJ2-4, with 8 bases matching TRBD1. Germline loops: CDR1 SGHTA, CDR2 FQGTGA. The CDR3 loop spans 15 amino acids. V lost 3 bases, J lost 6 bases, and 7 bases stayed unmatched. This chain's CDR3 is CASSFTRTGTNIQYF. CDR3 coding DNA: TGTGCCAGCAGCTTCACCCGGACAGGGACAAACATTCAGTACTTC.

The table lists this clonotype with a few counts. The chain combines TRBV29-1 with TRBJ2-7, with 7 bases aligning to TRBD2. This CDR3 region has 14 residues. Germline values: CDR1 SQVTM, CDR2 ANQGSEA. Trimming at V came to 8 bases and at J to 0 bases, leaving 10 bases not matched to a gene. For the CDR3, the DNA is TGCAGCCCCGGGCGGCTAGCGGACTCCTACGAGCAGTACTTC. Encoded protein: CSPGRLADSYEQYF.

The rearrangement uses TRBV12-3 or TRBV12-4 and TRBJ2-7; possible D gene TRBD1, 6 bases. CDR3 length equals 14 residues. V was trimmed by 6 bases and J by 2 bases, leaving 14 bases between them. This chain's CDR3 is CASRQTGITYEQYF. The CDR3 bases are TGTGCCAGCAGGCAAACAGGGATCACCTACGAGCAGTACTTC.

This chain uses TRBV6-5 with TRBJ1-6; D not certain. Trimming took 8 bases from V and 0 from J, leaving 8 bases between them. This CDR3 is built from 14 residues. The V gene's germline CDR1 is MNHEY and CDR2 SVGAGI. Here the CDR3 reads CASFESSYNSPLHF. The CDR3 DNA sequence: TGTGCCAGCTTCGAGAGCTCCTATAATTCACCCCTCCACTTT.

This clonotype has just a few counts. The rearrangement uses TRBV4-1 and TRBJ2-1, with 7 bases fitting TRBD2. Germline lookup yields CDR1 MGHRA and CDR2 YSYEKL. V lost 1 base, J lost 2 bases, and 17 bases stayed unmatched. The CDR3 runs to 20 residues. For the CDR3, the DNA is TGCGCCAGCAGCCAAGGCCCGGGACTACCAGACCGTATTCCCTACAATGAGCAGTTCTTC. Protein sequence: CASSQGPGLPDRIPYNEQFF.

The rearrangement links TRBV29-1 to TRBJ1-1; no clear D gene. Deletions cut 4 bases from V and 4 bases from J, with 16 bases between. CDR1 is SQVTM and CDR2 is ANQGSEA in the germline V gene. The CDR3 covers 14 residues. The CDR3 DNA sequence: TGCAGCGTTGCGTTCCGTTGGGCCAGCACTGAAGCTTTCTTT. Translated: CSVAFRWASTEAFF.

The genes are TRBV4-1 and TRBJ2-7; D might be TRBD1 (5 bases). Germline V gene data show CDR1 as MGHRA and CDR2 as YSYEKL. Trimming shortened V by 0 bases and J by 3 bases, and 12 bases separated the two germline ends. This CDR3 has 15 residues. CDR3 coding DNA: TGCGCCAGCAGCCAAGAAGGGCAGGGCAACTACGAGCAGTACTTC. It translates to CASSQEGQGNYEQYF.

There are a few counts of this clonotype. The V and J genes are TRBV4-1 and TRBJ2-7; a weak D match, TRBD1 (6 bases). The J call could be wrong; TRBJ2-5 is a better fit for the DNA end. The CDR3 runs 14 residues. Germline V gene sequence: CDR1 MGHRA, CDR2 YSYEKL. In DNA form, the CDR3 reads TGCGCCAGCAGCCAAGGGCAGGGGATCGGGACCCAGTACTTC. This gives the protein CASSQGQGIGTQYF.

The table lists this clonotype with a few counts. This chain links TRBV12-3 or TRBV12-4 with TRBJ2-1; no clear D gene. Trimming shortened V by 1 base and J by 7 bases, and 11 bases separated the two germline ends. The CDR3 spans 14 residues. The CDR3 is CASSLDSLRNEQFF. CDR3 coding DNA: TGTGCCAGCAGTTTAGACAGTCTTAGGAATGAGCAGTTCTTC.

J is TRBJ2-3 and V is TRBV10-3, with D perhaps matching TRBD2 (5 bases). Germline lookup yields CDR1 ENHRY and CDR2 SYGVKD. CDR3 size: 17 residues. The ends were cut back, 2 bases at V and 0 bases at J, with 15 bases in the middle. CDR3 DNA: TGTGCCATCAGTGAGAGGAGCAGGTGGAGGAGCACAGATACGCAGTATTTT. It is translated as CAISERSRWRSTDTQYF.

In this sample, this clonotype turned up a few times. The rearrangement joins TRBV21-1 to TRBJ1-2; the tabulated D call, TRBD1, remains unverified against the DNA. TRBV21-1 is shown as a pseudogene. This CDR3 region has 14 residues. In DNA, the CDR3 is TGTGCCAGCAGCAAAGGGGGGGGCGCGTATGGCTACACCTTC. Its translation is CASSKGGGAYGYTF.

The chain links TRBV5-8 to TRBJ2-1; D might be TRBD2 (6 bases). The V and J ends lost 0 bases and 0 bases respectively, with 25 bases between them. Germline V gene lookup returns CDR1 SGHTS and CDR2 YDEGEE. The CDR3 runs to 21 residues. The CDR3 loop is CASSLALWEAGYWSSYNEQFF. The CDR3 nucleotides are TGTGCCAGCAGCTTGGCCCTGTGGGAAGCGGGTTACTGGAGCTCCTACAATGAGCAGTTCTTC.